The next 25 T cell receptor beta chains were all read from a single sample in a study of blood T cell repertoires in COVID-19. Profiled with immunoSEQ multiplex PCR; TCRdb holds only in-frame clones, not every one. Of tens of thousands of clones in the sample, 60% to 80% were seen once. Material for sequencing was peripheral blood. Receptors originate from a man older than 75 with active or convalescent COVID-19.

V is TRBV19 and J is TRBJ2-5; 9 bases line up with TRBD2. The CDR3 contains 16 residues. V lost 4 bases and J lost 4; bases outside the gene matches: 10. Germline CDR1 and CDR2: LNHDA and SQIVND (reference sequence). The CDR3 sequence is CASSTLTSGIIETQYF. The CDR3 DNA follows: TGTGCCAGTAGTACGTTGACTAGCGGTATAATAGAGACCCAGTACTTC.

The CDR3 sequence: CASSTAKDNRASGTEAFF. The CDR3 bases are TGCGCCAGCAGCACGGCGAAGGACAACAGAGCTAGTGGGACTGAAGCTTTCTTT. The chain employs TRBV5-1 and TRBJ1-1; perhaps TRBD1 as D (5 bases). The CDR3 totals 18 residues. Between the trimmed V and J ends, which lost 4 bases and 5 bases, there was a span of 27 bases. CDR1 is SGHRS and CDR2 is YFSETQ in the germline V gene.

The V call is TRBV28, the J call TRBJ2-3, with D tentatively TRBD2 (6 bases). Trimming shortened V by 3 bases and J by 2 bases, and 15 bases separated the two germline ends. Germline V gene data show CDR1 as MDHEN and CDR2 as SYDVKM. This CDR3 contains 16 residues. The CDR3 spells CASSFGGAKLTDTQYF. As DNA, the CDR3 is TGTGCCAGCAGTTTTGGCGGGGCTAAACTCACAGATACGCAGTATTTT.

This clone turned up a few times. V usage is TRBV5-1 and J usage is TRBJ2-1; 8 nucleotides match TRBD1. In germline, CDR1 is SGHRS, CDR2 YFSETQ. This CDR3 is 15 amino acids long. Germline trimming cut 4 bases from V and 5 bases from J; bases unmatched to any gene: 8. The CDR3 region is CASSGGTGEHNEQFF. CDR3 sequence (DNA): TGCGCCAGCAGCGGAGGGACAGGAGAACACAATGAGCAGTTCTTC.

The chain carries TRBV3-1 (or the pseudogene TRBV3-2) and TRBJ1-2, with 8 nucleotides matching TRBD1. Unmatched junction bases numbered 7, after V lost 3 bases and J lost 4 bases. The CDR3 covers 15 residues. CDR1 and CDR2 (germline): LGHDT, YNNKEL (reference sequence). The CDR3 bases are TGTGCCAGCAGCCAGAGACAGGGGATAGGCTATGGCTACACCTTC. It specifies CASSQRQGIGYGYTF.

J is TRBJ2-7 and V is TRBV7-2, with a weak D call TRBD2 (6 bases). There are 14 residues in the CDR3. Trimming took 5 bases from V and 4 from J, leaving 15 bases between them. Germline CDR1 and CDR2: SGHTA and FQGNSA. CDR3 residues: CASSIVAGSYEQYF. The DNA for the CDR3 is TGTGCCAGCAGCATAGTGGCGGGATCTTACGAGCAGTACTTC.

This chain connects TRBV24-1 to TRBJ2-3, with 7 bases that match TRBD2. V lost 0 bases and J lost 4; bases outside the gene matches: 6. Germline V gene data show CDR1 as KGHDR and CDR2 as SFDVKD. The CDR3 extends over 16 amino acids. CDR3 in amino acids: CATSDLPGREADTQYF. The CDR3 DNA is TGTGCCACCAGTGATTTGCCCGGACGGGAGGCAGATACGCAGTATTTT.

This clone was detected only once. This chain connects TRBV5-1 to TRBJ2-6; perhaps TRBD2 as D (6 bases). This CDR3 is 14 amino acids long. Germline V gives CDR1 SGHRS, CDR2 YFSETQ. V gave up 4 bases and J gave up 9 bases, with 14 bases separating them. The CDR3 bases are TGCGCCAGCAGCACGGGAGTCTGGGTCAACGTCCTGACTTTC. It codes for CASSTGVWVNVLTF.

The V and J genes are TRBV7-9 and TRBJ2-3; TRBD2 agrees at 7 bases. This CDR3 is 14 amino acids long. Germline CDR1 is SEHNR and CDR2 is FQNEAQ (reference sequence). V lost 5 bases to trimming and J lost 6 bases; unmatched junction nucleotides: 8. CDR3 DNA: TGTGCCAGCAGCCCGGGACTACTTGAGGATACGCAGTATTTT. This codes for CASSPGLLEDTQYF.

This chain connects TRBV7-9 to TRBJ2-1, with TRBD2 identical over 8 bases. The CDR3 is made up of 14 amino acids. Trimming at V came to 0 bases and at J to 12 bases, leaving 7 bases not matched to a gene. Germline lookup yields CDR1 SEHNR and CDR2 FQNEAQ (reference sequence). CDR3 sequence reads: CASSLAQRESRQFF. In DNA form, the CDR3 reads TGTGCCAGCAGCTTAGCGCAGCGGGAGTCGAGGCAGTTCTTC.

This chain links TRBV18 with TRBJ2-1; D is uncertain. Germline assignment: CDR1 KGHSH and CDR2 LQKENI. CDR3 length: 15 amino acids. Trimming removed 6 bases at V and 8 bases at J, with 20 bases between. In nucleotides, the CDR3 is TGTGCCAGCTCGCCCAAATTTCAGTTTTCCGATGAGCAGTTCTTC. Encoded protein: CASSPKFQFSDEQFF.

This chain connects TRBV10-3 to TRBJ2-3; 8 bases map to TRBD2. The CDR3 covers 14 residues. The germline CDR1 and CDR2 sequences are ENHRY and SYGVKD. V lost 8 bases, J lost 2 bases, and 6 bases stayed unmatched. CDR3 DNA: TGTGCCATCGGAGGGCGGGGGGACACAGATACGCAGTATTTT. It codes for CAIGGRGDTDTQYF.

J is TRBJ2-2 and V is TRBV6-5; D is uncertain. This CDR3 contains 15 residues. V lost 6 bases and J 0 bases, leaving 11 bases between the germline ends. CDR1 is MNHEY and CDR2 is SVGAGI in the germline V gene. CDR3: CASRGILPNTGELFF. The DNA of the CDR3 is TGTGCCAGCAGAGGCATACTACCGAACACCGGGGAGCTGTTTTTT.

The chain recombines TRBV3-1 (or the pseudogene TRBV3-2) with TRBJ1-6; D remains ambiguous. The length of the CDR3 is 11 residues. CDR1 and CDR2 (germline): LGHDT, YNNKEL (reference sequence). Between the trimmed V and J ends, which lost 0 bases and 13 bases, there was a span of 4 bases. CDR3: CASSQESPLHF. CDR3 nucleotide sequence: TGTGCCAGCAGCCAAGAGAGCCCCCTCCACTTT.

This clone was observed once. The chain links TRBV19 to TRBJ1-1, with D perhaps matching TRBD1 (6 bases). V gave up 4 bases and J gave up 8 bases, with 14 bases separating them. The CDR3 contains 13 residues. In germline, CDR1 is LNHDA, CDR2 SQIVND (reference sequence). The CDR3: CASSKQWDKEAFF. The CDR3 nucleotides read TGTGCCAGTAGTAAACAATGGGACAAGGAAGCTTTCTTT.

This chain joins TRBV6-6 and TRBJ2-5; 11 bases fit TRBD2. Germline V lookup: CDR1 MNHNY, CDR2 SVGAGI (reference sequence). The V gene end was trimmed by 7 bases and the J gene end by 5 bases; junction bases not matched to a gene: 9. CDR3 length: 15 residues. CDR3 nucleotides: TGTGCCAGCAAATACGGACTAGCGGGTGGGGAGACCCAGTACTTC. This translates into CASKYGLAGGETQYF.

The V call is TRBV6-2 or TRBV6-3, the J call TRBJ2-4, with D perhaps TRBD1 (6 bases). Trimming removed 6 bases from V and 8 bases from J, with 17 bases in between. This CDR3 contains 14 residues. Germline V CDR1 and CDR2: MNHEY, SVGEGT. The CDR3 nucleotides read TGTGCCAGCAGCGATCAGGGGAAGGCGGACATTCAGTACTTC. This translates into CASSDQGKADIQYF.

The rearrangement uses TRBV11-2 and TRBJ2-2; 11 nucleotides agree with TRBD2. The junction had 5 bases not matched to a gene; V was cut back by 4 bases and J by 7 bases. CDR3 length: 15 residues. CDR1 and CDR2 from the germline V gene are SGHAT and FQNNGV. This chain's CDR3 is CASSSLAGGSGELFF. CDR3 in DNA: TGTGCCAGCAGCTCGCTAGCGGGGGGTAGCGGGGAGCTGTTTTTT.

This chain connects TRBV19 to TRBJ1-2; TRBD1 aligns across 7 bases. V lost 3 bases, J lost 8 bases, and 6 bases stayed unmatched. The CDR3 has 13 amino acids. Germline CDR1 LNHDA, CDR2 SQIVND (reference sequence). CDR3 nucleotides: TGTGCCAGTAGTATTACAGGGGATCAAGGCTACACCTTC. Translation gives CASSITGDQGYTF. Filled out from reference TRBV19 and TRBJ1-2, the complete variable domain reads DGGITQSPKYLFRKEGQNVTLSCEQNLNHDAMYWYRQDPGQGLRLIYYSQIVNDFQKGDIAEGYSVSREKKESFPLTVTSAQKNPTAFYLCASSITGDQGYTFGSGTRLTVV.

This clone was detected a few times. The chain employs TRBV10-1 and TRBJ2-3; TRBD1 aligns across 8 bases. Germline V lookup: CDR1 WNHNN, CDR2 SYGVQD (reference sequence). This CDR3 is built from 14 residues. After removal of 4 bases from V and 2 bases from J, the junction contained 2 bases not matched to a gene. CDR3 DNA sequence: TGCGCCAGCAGTGTGGGACAGGCCACAGATACGCAGTATTTT. The encoded protein is CASSVGQATDTQYF.

The chain recombines TRBV5-6 with TRBJ1-2; 9 bases align to TRBD1. The V gene end was trimmed by 4 bases and the J gene end by 4 bases; junction bases not matched to a gene: 20. Looked up from germline, CDR1 is SGHDT and CDR2 is YYEEEE. This CDR3 region has 19 residues. The CDR3 region has the DNA TGTGCCAGCAGCCGAATGACAGGGGGATATCTCCCGACTTTCTATGGCTACACCTTC. This encodes CASSRMTGGYLPTFYGYTF.

The chain has TRBV5-6 and TRBJ1-3; tentative D call: TRBD1 (5 bases). The germline V gene has CDR1 SGHDT and CDR2 YYEEEE. V lost 4 bases and J lost 7, with 24 bases in between. The CDR3 consists of 17 residues. CDR3 coding DNA: TGTGCCAGCAGCCGCGGCAGGGTGGGCACGGTGTGGAACACCATATATTTT. Its translation is CASSRGRVGTVWNTIYF. Full variable domain (missing parts from reference TRBV5-6 and TRBJ1-3): DAGVTQSPTHLIKTRGQQVTLRCSPKSGHDTVSWYQQALGQGPQFIFQYYEEEERQRGNFPDRFSGHQFPNYSSELNVNALLLGDSALYLCASSRGRVGTVWNTIYFGEGSWLTVV.

This chain connects TRBV2 to TRBJ1-4; 9 bases are shared with TRBD1. The CDR3 length is 16 residues. V lost 1 base to trimming and J lost 7 bases; unmatched junction nucleotides: 7. The germline V gene encodes CDR1 SNHLY and CDR2 FYNNEI. The CDR3, as DNA: TGTGCCAGCAGTGAAGAATCGGGGACAGGGACTGAAAAACTGTTTTTT. It is translated as CASSEESGTGTEKLFF.

V usage is TRBV5-1 and J usage is TRBJ2-7, with D perhaps TRBD1 (5 bases). Looked up from germline, CDR1 is SGHRS and CDR2 is YFSETQ. CDR3 length: 13 residues. The V gene lost 1 base and the J gene lost 2 bases, with 7 bases spanning the gap. In DNA form, the CDR3 reads TGCGCCAGCAGCTTGTCCAGGGCCTACGAGCAGTACTTC. Protein sequence: CASSLSRAYEQYF.

This clone has a handful of counts. V is TRBV6-5 and J is TRBJ1-2; 7 nucleotides agree with TRBD1. This CDR3 is 14 amino acids long. Germline CDR1 and CDR2: MNHEY and SVGAGI. The ends lost 7 bases at V and 1 base at J; junction bases unmatched: 6. CDR3 nucleotide sequence: TGTGCCAGCACCAGGACAGGAGATAACTATGGCTACACCTTC. The encoded protein is CASTRTGDNYGYTF.